A single sample gave rise to the 22 T cell receptor beta chains below, sequenced in a study of T cells in Graves' hyperthyroidism and ophthalmopathy. Amplification of TCR beta CDR3 regions used RNA as the template. The study used the HTBI primer set for a first-round RT-PCR of the TCR CDR3. TCRdb processed the multiplex PCR reads anew with MiXCR; each CDR3 protein has one entry. Of 600,000 to 700,000 distinct CDR3 sequences in the sample, approximately 15% were seen once. Material for sequencing was blood. The receptors were sampled from a woman aged 40-49 years with Graves' ophthalmopathy.

The chain employs TRBV20-1 and TRBJ2-5, with D perhaps matching TRBD1 (6 bases). The CDR3 consists of 12 residues. CDR1 is DFQATT, CDR2 SNEGSKA, per germline (reference sequence). Trimming removed 0 bases from V and 5 bases from J, with 7 bases in between. The DNA for the CDR3 is TGCAGTGCTAGAGAGAGGGGGGAGACCCAGTACTTC. Protein sequence: CSARERGETQYF.

This clonotype was counted many times. This sequence joins TRBV7-9 and TRBJ2-2; 9 bases map to TRBD2. V dropped 4 bases and J dropped 5; count of bases not matched to a gene: 2. The CDR3 totals 14 residues. Germline V CDR1 and CDR2: SEHNR, FQNEAQ (reference sequence). The CDR3 loop is CASSWTSVTGELFF. CDR3 sequence (DNA): TGTGCCAGCAGCTGGACTAGCGTAACCGGGGAGCTGTTTTTT.

This clonotype was observed many times. The chain links TRBV7-3 to TRBJ2-7, with D possibly matching TRBD2 (6 bases). The V end was cut by 5 bases, the J end by 0 bases, with 14 bases between. The CDR3 length is 15 residues. The germline V gene has CDR1 SGHTA and CDR2 FQGTGA. As DNA, the CDR3 is TGTGCCAGCAGCCCCAGGCGGGGCAGCTCCTACGAGCAGTACTTC. It encodes CASSPRRGSSYEQYF. The full variable domain, its missing parts supplied by reference TRBV7-3 and TRBJ2-7, is GAGVSQTPSNKVTEKGKYVELRCDPISGHTALYWYRQSLGQGPEFLIYFQGTGAADDSGLPNDRFFAVRPEGSVSTLKIQRTERGDSAVYLCASSPRRGSSYEQYFGPGTRLTVT.

The chain recombines TRBV6-2 or TRBV6-3 with TRBJ1-5; TRBD1 might be the D (5 bases). Germline loops: CDR1 MNHEY, CDR2 SVGEGT. The germline V and J ends were trimmed by 7 bases and 8 bases, with 18 bases remaining between them. CDR3 length: 14 residues. DNA of the CDR3: TGTGCCAGCACTTTAAACGGGGGGTTGGAGCCCCAGCATTTT. It encodes CASTLNGGLEPQHF.

Many counts were recorded for this clonotype. The genes are TRBV6-7 and TRBJ2-7; 12 bases agree with TRBD2. TRBV6-7 is treated as an ORF (open reading frame) with a function not yet certain. V lost 7 bases and J lost 4; bases outside the gene matches: 5. This CDR3 spans 14 amino acids. CDR3 nucleotides: TGTGCCAGCACCGGACTAGCGGGAAATTACGAGCAGTACTTC. It translates to CASTGLAGNYEQYF.

This clonotype has a handful of counts. CDR3 protein: CSVVRGSTGELFF. CDR3 bases: TGCAGCGTTGTTAGGGGGAGCACCGGGGAGCTGTTTTTT. The rearrangement links TRBV29-1 to TRBJ2-2; D perhaps matches TRBD1 (6 bases). Trimming cost V 4 bases and J 4 bases, with 10 bases left between them. Germline V gene sequence: CDR1 SQVTM, CDR2 ANQGSEA. The CDR3 extends over 13 amino acids.

This clonotype was counted ten times or more. V gene TRBV7-8 combines with J gene TRBJ2-7, with TRBD2 matching over 12 bases. CDR3 length: 16 residues. V dropped 5 bases and J dropped 4; count of bases not matched to a gene: 9. Germline values: CDR1 SGHVS, CDR2 FQNEAQ. CDR3 residues: CASSPGPTSGSYEQYF. CDR3 nucleotides: TGTGCCAGCAGCCCTGGTCCGACTAGCGGGAGTTACGAGCAGTACTTC.

This clonotype was seen many times. The genes are TRBV12-3 or TRBV12-4 and TRBJ1-2; D not certain. The CDR3 is 11 residues long. The V end lost 2 bases, the J end lost 8 bases, and 6 bases lay between the germline ends. The CDR3 here is CASSLQQGYTF. DNA of the CDR3: TGTGCCAGCAGTTTACAGCAAGGCTACACCTTC.

The chain carries TRBV19 and TRBJ2-3; the match to TRBD2 covers 10 bases. V lost 5 bases to trimming and J lost 4 bases; unmatched junction nucleotides: 6. Germline V gives CDR1 LNHDA, CDR2 SQIVND (reference sequence). The CDR3 consists of 15 residues. In DNA form, the CDR3 reads TGTGCCAGTAGTCCTCTAGCGGGAGCTTCAGATACGCAGTATTTT. Its protein is CASSPLAGASDTQYF. The full variable domain, in which reference TRBV19 and TRBJ2-3 provide the parts outside the CDR3, is DGGITQSPKYLFRKEGQNVTLSCEQNLNHDAMYWYRQDPGQGLRLIYYSQIVNDFQKGDIAEGYSVSREKKESFPLTVTSAQKNPTAFYLCASSPLAGASDTQYFGPGTRLTVL.

This clonotype was detected ten times or more. The chain couples TRBV29-1 to TRBJ2-7, with no clear D. CDR1 and CDR2 from the germline V gene are SQVTM and ANQGSEA. V was cut by 1 base and J by 5 bases, with 12 bases left in between. The CDR3 contains 13 residues. The DNA for the CDR3 is TGCAGCGTTGAAGGAGAGTCAGGCGACGAGCAGTACTTC. This gives the protein CSVEGESGDEQYF.

This clonotype was observed at least ten times. The chain joins TRBV28 to TRBJ1-2; a possible D gene is TRBD1 (6 bases). Deletions cut 5 bases from V and 8 bases from J, with 15 bases between. The CDR3 is made up of 13 amino acids. CDR1 and CDR2 from the germline V gene are MDHEN and SYDVKM. The CDR3 sequence: CASSPFKQGGYTF. DNA of the CDR3: TGTGCCAGCAGTCCCTTTAAACAGGGAGGCTACACCTTC.

The chain links TRBV27 to TRBJ2-7; D assignment may be TRBD1 or TRBD2 (6 bases each). Germline values: CDR1 MNHEY, CDR2 SMNVEV (reference sequence). The CDR3 consists of 14 residues. V dropped 5 bases and J dropped 3 bases, with 14 bases sitting between them. Written as DNA, the CDR3 is TGTGCCAGCAGTAGGGGGGCTAGGGGCTACGAGCAGTACTTC. Encoded protein: CASSRGARGYEQYF.

This clonotype appeared many times. The gene calls are TRBV2 and TRBJ2-7; TRBD2 is a possible D gene (6 bases). Per germline, CDR1 SNHLY and CDR2 FYNNEI. This CDR3 is 13 amino acids long. Trimming took 6 bases from V and 7 from J, leaving 16 bases between them. CDR3 nucleotide sequence: TGTGCCAGCAGCCGGGACTCAACGGGGGAGCAGTACTTC. Its translation is CASSRDSTGEQYF.

This clonotype was detected many times. The chain has TRBV4-1 and TRBJ2-7, with D uncertain. V lost 1 base to trimming and J lost 4 bases, with 11 bases between them. Germline loops: CDR1 MGHRA, CDR2 YSYEKL. CDR3 length: 14 amino acids. The CDR3 sequence: CASSQVSGPYEQYF. The CDR3 nucleotides read TGCGCCAGCAGCCAAGTGTCCGGACCTTACGAGCAGTACTTC.

The J gene is TRBJ2-7, the V gene TRBV7-2; 7 bases agree with TRBD1. This CDR3 is built from 16 residues. The ends lost 0 bases at V and 1 base at J; junction bases unmatched: 6. Germline CDR1 reads SGHTA; CDR2 reads FQGNSA. The CDR3 DNA reads as TGTGCCAGCAGCTTAGCGGGTGAGACAGGGTCCTACGAGCAGTACTTC. Translating gives CASSLAGETGSYEQYF.

Ten or more counts support this clonotype. V is TRBV29-1 and J is TRBJ2-5; 11 bases agree with TRBD2. The V gene's germline CDR1 is SQVTM and CDR2 ANQGSEA. This CDR3 has 16 residues. V lost 3 bases and J lost 2; bases outside the gene matches: 8. The CDR3 nucleotides read TGCAGCGTTGAGCCTACTAGCGGGGGACAACAAGAGACCCAGTACTTC. Its translation: CSVEPTSGGQQETQYF.

In its sample, this clonotype was seen many times. The chain uses TRBV2 and TRBJ1-5; a weak D match, TRBD1 (5 bases). Trimming took off 5 bases at V and 4 bases at J, with 15 bases between the two ends. Germline CDR1 is SNHLY and CDR2 is FYNNEI. This CDR3 has 15 amino acids. The DNA of the CDR3 is TGTGCCAGCAGTACTGATGGGGGGTGGAATCAGCCCCAGCATTTT. It is translated as CASSTDGGWNQPQHF.

This clonotype was counted ten times or more. This chain joins TRBV27 and TRBJ1-1, with D unclear. The CDR3 totals 15 residues. CDR1 is MNHEY, CDR2 SMNVEV, per germline (reference sequence). The V gene lost 5 bases and the J gene lost 0 bases, with 13 bases spanning the gap. The CDR3 DNA is TGTGCCAGCAGTCCGATCGAGGGCCTGAACACTGAAGCTTTCTTT. Translation gives CASSPIEGLNTEAFF.

There are many counts of this clonotype. V gene TRBV4-3 combines with J gene TRBJ1-2; the D gene is possibly TRBD1 (6 bases). There are 15 residues in the CDR3. V shed 2 bases and J shed 2 bases, with 12 bases lying between them. CDR1 and CDR2 (germline): LGHNA, YSLEER. As DNA, the CDR3 is TGCGCCAGCAGCCAATACACAGGGCAAAACTATGGCTACACCTTC. It yields the protein CASSQYTGQNYGYTF.

The gene calls are TRBV6-4 and TRBJ2-3; TRBD1 matches 9 bases. CDR1 MRHNA and CDR2 SNTAGT come from the germline V gene. V shed 3 bases and J 4 bases; nucleotides not matched to a gene: 5. There are 15 residues in the CDR3. CDR3 protein: CASSDGGQGSDTQYF. CDR3 in DNA: TGTGCCAGCAGTGATGGGGGACAGGGATCAGATACGCAGTATTTT.

This clonotype was observed many times. The chain recombines TRBV29-1 with TRBJ1-1, with D hard to call. The CDR3 is made up of 13 amino acids. The ends were cut back, 6 bases at V and 0 bases at J, with 11 bases in the middle. Per the germline V gene, CDR1 is SQVTM and CDR2 is ANQGSEA. CDR3 in amino acids: CSVRLDLNTEAFF. The CDR3 region has the DNA TGCAGCGTCAGGCTAGATTTGAACACTGAAGCTTTCTTT.

At least ten counts were recorded for this clonotype. The chain joins TRBV12-3 or TRBV12-4 to TRBJ2-7, with D maybe TRBD2 (6 bases). CDR3 length equals 13 residues. V dropped 6 bases and J dropped 7 bases, with 16 bases sitting between them. The DNA for the CDR3 is TGTGCCAGCAGCGGGGGTGAGCAGCGTGAGCAGTACTTC. Translating it yields CASSGGEQREQYF.